The clone carrying this T cell receptor beta chain has only a few counts. These data originate in a study of human T cells and chemical hapten exposure. Study information: Donors were sensitized with 2% DPC on the upper inner arm. Diphenylcyclopropenone, dosed weekly to the scalp, was given to patients throughout the roughly 25-week study.

As handled by the study authors: Samples contained a median of roughly 96,000 TCRs, with a range of 23,224 to 690,600. Via MiXCR, TCRdb re-called the RACE reads, giving one row per CDR3 protein. Clone size and V and J calls follow TCRdb, not the original study. The sample shows 300,000 to 450,000 distinct CDR3 sequences, 5.5% of them seen only once. Indicated time point: pre-sensitization, week 0. Treatment noted: therapeutic diphenylcyclopropenone sensitization with weekly scalp DPC. This CDR3 region has 16 residues. V dropped 0 bases and J dropped 2 bases, with 14 bases sitting between them. Germline CDR1 reads MNHEY; CDR2 reads SVGEGT.

The source was whole blood, collected in connection with sensitization to the hapten diphenylcyclopropenone (DPC). The rearrangement joins TRBV6-2 or TRBV6-3 to TRBJ2-7; TRBD1 is a possible D gene (5 bases). The clonotype originates from a woman in her late teens or twenties with alopecia areata. Some clones in this sample may be carry-over from other donors' samples. CDR3 nucleotide sequence: TGTGCCAGCAGTTACTCGGGCGGACATTATGCCTACGAGCAGTACTTC. Its translation: CASSYSGGHYAYEQYF.